This TCR beta chain was captured in a study of T cells in localized non-small cell lung cancer. Study-wide results and caveats: Higher blood T cell density went with longer overall survival. Of the top 100 tumor clones, median approximately 60 were in adjacent lung, approximately 28 among its top 100.

Sequencing used immunoSEQ multiplex PCR; TCRdb keeps in-frame clones, though not all of them. Here the sample spans about 1,800 clones, about 25% being singletons. Germline lookup yields CDR1 MNHGY and CDR2 SAAAGT. The CDR3 runs to 15 residues. Between the trimmed V and J ends, which lost 5 bases and 8 bases, there was a span of 21 bases. This clone has just a few counts. Its antigen is still unknown. Sequenced here: lung tumor tissue, sampled before any cancer treatment. This receptor was identified in a woman aged 35 to 75 with stage I lung adenocarcinoma. V usage is TRBV6-8 and J usage is TRBJ1-2; D gene uncertain. This chain's CDR3 is CASSGRPTAGGGYTF. CDR3 DNA sequence: TGTGCCAGCAGTGGCCGGCCTACAGCTGGAGGAGGCTACACCTTC.